This record covers a single T cell receptor beta chain. Its antigen is still unknown. Base qualities were left out, and no much larger clone turns up one base away. These data originate in a study of cytotoxic CD8 clonotypes in ibrutinib-treated CLL (dated by TCRdb to the early 2020s). At the level of the whole study: In this cohort, around 15 patients were treatment-naive and approximately twelve were relapsed/refractory, while around 18 had unmutated IGHV. Responses were partial in roughly 24 patients and complete in 2; after median about 63 months follow-up, about 14 stayed in remission and 12 progressed. Samples at response were collected after a median of about 12 months of treatment, with a range of about 6 to 36 months. An average of approximately 260,000 productive templates and 94,082 productive rearrangements was obtained per sample. Of the approximately 87 people in the trial, 26 had longitudinal samples available. Cryopreserved peripheral blood mononuclear cells were obtained prior to treatment, at the time of response, and at either disease progression or sustained remission. All remission and progressive disease samples were collected while patients were still receiving ibrutinib. The research as a whole found: Sampling times were not matched between patients in sustained remission and patients whose disease was progressing, and lymph node repertoires were not examined. Baseline clonality exceeded that of age-matched healthy donors and correlated strongly with circulating CD8+ T-cell counts. Clonality rose at ibrutinib response, remained stable during sustained remission, and dropped back toward baseline at progression. Public clonotypes were found to be uncommon and were observed to contract or remain stable during treatment; the increase in clonality was shown to reflect expansion of private clonotypes at ibrutinib response.

Taken from cysteine to phenylalanine, the CDR3 has 14 residues. Only the CDR3 region is kept as DNA, spanning 42 bases read in frame from base 1. The CDR1 and CDR2 encoded by the germline V gene are MDHEN and SYDVKM. The V and J ends are trimmed by 5 bases and 6 bases, leaving 16 bases between them. A MiSeq instrument was used for deep resolution sequencing, which targeted depths ranging from 1 in 1 million up to 1 in 200,000 T cells, with coverage averaging 10x for each clonotype. The immunoSEQ hsTCRB Kit was used to generate the TCR beta libraries. In the authors' own workflow: Data were analyzed with ImmunoSEQ Data Assistant and ImmunoSEQ Analyzer, with V, D and J genes assigned per IMGT definitions. Clonality, with values ranging from 0 to 1, was calculated as one minus the normalized Shannon entropy of productive rearrangement frequencies. Public clonotype analysis was restricted to overrepresented clonotypes comprising at least 0.05% of each patient's repertoire. Repertoires from thirteen age-matched healthy donors in immuneACCESS were used as clonality controls. TCRdb stores this immuneACCESS table with in-frame sequences only. Part of the clones is absent; in the studies checked, under half of the shortfall reflects unresolved V genes, and no reason is known for the rest. Clone size and V and J calls were adopted from that table, with D and trimming inferred from the DNA. This sample lists 150,000 to 200,000 clones; over 55% were detected once. Roughly 13% of the sample is taken by the ten largest.

The time point label for this specimen denotes: approximately 25 months on ibrutinib. For TCR beta library preparation, 1.5 to 2 micrograms of genomic DNA was extracted from cryopreserved PBMCs. Longitudinal blood samples from CLL patients on ibrutinib monotherapy were analyzed using high-throughput TCR beta sequencing. The patients took part in an open-label, single-center phase 2 trial of ibrutinib monotherapy. This sequence originates from a human donor with chronic lymphocytic leukemia. Sequenced material: PBMCs, taken after 24 months of ibrutinib treatment. Here the chain combines TRBV28 and TRBJ1-2; TRBD1 is a possible D gene, resting on 5 matching bases. The CDR3 amino acid sequence is: CASSPGTVNHGYTF. The nucleotides are TGTGCCAGCAGTCCAGGGACTGTCAACCATGGCTACACCTTC.